The text below deals with one T cell receptor beta chain. The data stem from a study of blood T cell repertoires in COVID-19. Turning to the study itself: Whether acute or convalescent, the COVID-19 samples came from the United States, Italy and Spain. The cDNA or gDNA used as material had been derived from T cells, B-cell-depleted T cells, or PBMCs.

V was clipped by 5 bases and J by 7 bases; unmatched bases: 6. Per the germline V gene, CDR1 is KGHDR and CDR2 is SFDVKD. The CDR3 length is 13 residues. In terms of age and location, participants ranged from roughly 18 to 95 years and lived in approximately 26 US areas. Allocation to cohorts depended on clinical history reported by the participants. Profiled with immunoSEQ multiplex PCR; TCRdb holds only in-frame clones, not every one. The sample lists 250,000 to 350,000 clones, 90% occurring once. The rearrangement uses TRBV24-1 and TRBJ1-2, with TRBD1 identical over 7 bases. The sequenced sample consisted of PBMCs or T cells enriched from blood (not recorded which). The sequence was obtained from a young woman with acute COVID-19. CDR3 amino acids: CATSAGRGFGYTF. CDR3 sequence (DNA): TGTGCCACCAGTGCGGGCAGGGGGTTTGGCTACACCTTC.